This is a list of T cell receptor beta chains from one sample in a study of cytomegalovirus exposure and HLA in healthy donors. The protocol was immunoSEQ multiplex PCR, while the TCRdb copy is restricted to in-frame clones and leaves out a portion. The sample includes 150,000 or so clones. What was sequenced was PBMCs. Receptor source: a woman aged 45-60 years in good health and CMV-seronegative. The conserved cysteine and the conserved F or W are not part of the CDR3 here.

V: TRBV2; J: TRBJ2-1; CDR3: ASSTTSSYNEQF
V: TRBV7-2; J: TRBJ2-5; CDR3: ASSLTSGRAAAETQY
V: TRBV5-1; J: TRBJ1-2; CDR3: ASSLGQEDYGYT
V: TRBV5-4; J: TRBJ2-3; CDR3: ASSLQRGTDTQY
V: TRBV7-2; J: TRBJ1-1; CDR3: ASSFAGMIEAEAF
V: TRBV7-9; J: TRBJ1-6; CDR3: ASSSDGKNFYNSPLH
V: TRBV5-1; J: TRBJ1-1; CDR3: ASSSSGYVTEAF
V: TRBV11-2; J: TRBJ2-1; CDR3: ASSLRTAGYNEQF
V: TRBV6-1; J: TRBJ1-3; CDR3: ASSDLGRGVPGNTIY
V: TRBV9; J: TRBJ2-3; CDR3: ASSVGADTWADTQY
V: TRBV5-4; J: TRBJ2-3; CDR3: ASSSSSDTQY
V: TRBV28; J: TRBJ2-1; CDR3: ASTSTPNEQF
V: TRBV5-4; J: NA; CDR3: ASSFPTSGKNEQY
V: TRBV19; J: TRBJ2-1; CDR3: ASSLRYNEQF
V: TRBV7-2; J: TRBJ2-2; CDR3: ASSVSGRAGTGELF
V: TRBV30; J: TRBJ2-7; CDR3: AWSVFRDRAYEQY
V: TRBV4-2; J: TRBJ1-2; CDR3: ASSQDAGGGYGYT
V: TRBV29-1; J: TRBJ1-1; CDR3: SASHGNRVFTLENTEAF
V: TRBV27; J: TRBJ1-5; CDR3: ASRQFGGTGDQPQH
V: TRBV29-1; J: TRBJ2-5; CDR3: SVAVQETQY